These 7 T cell receptor beta chains share one sample of origin, sequenced in a study of Ad26.COV2.S vaccination and SARS-CoV-2 variants (dated by TCRdb to 2020 to 2023). The library was made by the immunoSEQ multiplex PCR assay. Here the immuneACCESS table is served through TCRdb, limited to in-frame sequences with V and J called. Missing clones are a known gap in these copies; in checked studies unresolved V genes cover under half, and the rest lacks a known reason. Present in this sample are fewer than 800,000 clones, roughly nine tenths of which were seen just once. The ten largest clones take up roughly 1.5% of the sample. The treatment or condition tag for this specimen amounts to: roughly 18 received Ad26.COV2.S at low or high dose, single or two shots; 5 received placebo; per-sample allocation not given. For vaccine and placebo recipients, the sequenced repertoires came from samples collected on day 63 after the first injection.

The specimen was peripheral blood, collected in a trial of Ad26.COV2.S vaccine versus placebo. The receptors were sampled from a person between 18 and 59 years old who received the Ad26.COV2.S COVID-19 vaccine or a placebo.

This chain links TRBV7-8 with TRBJ2-5, with 10 bases matching TRBD2. Germline assignment: CDR1 SGHVS and CDR2 FQNEAQ. V trimming: 5 bases; J trimming: 2 bases; junction bases outside the gene matches: 8. The CDR3 sequence is 16 residues long. CDR3 protein: CASSPRLAGGQETQYF. The CDR3 region has the DNA TGTGCCAGCAGCCCCCGACTAGCGGGTGGTCAAGAGACCCAGTACTTC. The full variable domain, with the rest looked up from reference TRBV7-8 and TRBJ2-5, is GAGVSQSPRYKVAKRGQDVALRCDPISGHVSLFWYQQALGQGPEFLTYFQNEAQLDKSGLPSDRFFAERPEGSVSTLKIQRTQQEDSAVYLCASSPRLAGGQETQYFGPGTRLLVL.

The genes are TRBV6-5 and TRBJ2-7; possible D gene TRBD2, 7 bases. V lost 8 bases and J 3 bases, leaving 11 bases between the germline ends. The length of the CDR3 is 12 residues. The germline V gene encodes CDR1 MNHEY and CDR2 SVGAGI. The CDR3 spells CASGRGFYEQYF. The CDR3 DNA reads as TGTGCCAGCGGGAGGGGGTTCTACGAGCAGTACTTC.

CDR3 nucleotide sequence: TGCGCCAGCAGTTCGGGGGTATCTAACACTGAAGCTTTCTTT. It is translated as CASSSGVSNTEAFF. The chain uses TRBV5-1 and TRBJ1-1; possible D gene TRBD1, 5 bases. Per germline, CDR1 SGHRS and CDR2 YFSETQ. V shed 5 bases and J shed 2 bases, with 13 bases lying between them. The CDR3 is made up of 14 amino acids.

The chain joins TRBV27 to TRBJ2-7; 10 bases line up with TRBD2. Germline values: CDR1 MNHEY, CDR2 SMNVEV (reference sequence). The CDR3 has 15 residues. V lost 0 bases, J lost 1 base, and 0 bases stayed unmatched. The CDR3 here is CASSLSGLASYEQYF. As DNA, the CDR3 is TGTGCCAGCAGTTTATCGGGACTAGCGTCCTACGAGCAGTACTTC.

The V call is TRBV19, the J call TRBJ2-7; 9 bases are a match to TRBD1. CDR3 length: 15 amino acids. The J segment lost 5 bases and the V segment lost 5 bases, leaving 10 bases of the junction unmatched. Germline lookup yields CDR1 LNHDA and CDR2 SQIVND (reference sequence). The CDR3 nucleotides read TGTGCCAGTAGTGCCCGGGACAGGGCCCTCCACGAGCAGTACTTC. Protein: CASSARDRALHEQYF.

The rearrangement joins TRBV27 to TRBJ2-1, with D tentatively TRBD1 (6 bases). The V end was cut by 2 bases, the J end by 7 bases, with 12 bases between. Germline CDR1 and CDR2: MNHEY and SMNVEV (reference sequence). The CDR3 sequence is 14 residues long. This CDR3 is CASSLVGAINEQFF. Written as DNA, the CDR3 is TGTGCCAGCAGTTTAGTGGGGGCTATAAATGAGCAGTTCTTC.

The chain carries TRBV7-2 and TRBJ2-5; D possibly matches TRBD1 or TRBD2 (6 bases each). Deletions cut 6 bases from V and 2 bases from J, with 13 bases between. CDR3 length: 14 residues. Germline loops: CDR1 SGHTA, CDR2 FQGNSA. CDR3 residues: CASSRGAGQETQYF. The CDR3 DNA is TGTGCCAGCAGTAGGGGGGCGGGGCAAGAGACCCAGTACTTC.